The present TCR beta chain was sequenced within a study of response to subunit inactivated influenza vaccine (dated by TCRdb to 2016 to 2018). Background for the entire study: The study used deep quantitative T cell receptor repertoire profiling to track responses to a trivalent subunit inactivated influenza vaccine. Paper-wide results and their limitations: The authors proposed that each seasonal influenza vaccination may bring in only a limited number of new T cells.

As to this clonotype: Its antigen is still unknown. Base-call qualities are not available, and no considerably larger clone is one nucleotide away.

Trimming at the junction amounts to 4 bases on V and 7 bases on J, and the germline ends lie 14 bases apart. The germline V gene (reference sequence) provides CDR1 SEHNR and CDR2 FQNEAQ. The CDR3 numbers 14 residues from cysteine through phenylalanine. Only CDR3 DNA is held: 42 bases, read in frame from base 1. Libraries were prepared through RT-PCR. TCRdb records Illumina HiSeq 2500 as the sequencer. In-frame beta chains were kept once TCRdb had trimmed the public reads at Q25 with fastp and called clones with MiXCR. CDR3 protein sequences are deduplicated, and each keeps its most common genes and DNA. The sample profile shows 650,000 to 700,000 distinct CDR3 sequences; around 16% of them were found once. The ten largest clonotypes hold around a tenth of the sample.

The sequence links TRBV7-9 to TRBJ2-1; the D gene assignment is ambiguous. This clonotype originated in a man between 45 and 60 years old who received an inactivated influenza vaccine. Donor details come from another sample of the same person, matched by shared clones. The source was PBMCs from blood, collected 11 to 12 days after vaccination. The DNA sequence is as follows: TGTGCCAGCAGCTCCTCCAAGGGAAAGAATGAGCAGTTCTTC. This is translated as CASSSSKGKNEQFF.